The 30 T cell receptor beta chains below all came from one sample that was sequenced in a study of control samples from healthy donors and cancer patients. The repertoire was sequenced with immunoSEQ multiplex PCR; TCRdb's copy has only in-frame clones and lacks some. This sample has some 140,000 clones, with approximately 96% found just once. Source material: blood. These receptors were taken from a man aged 35 to 55 in good health.

V and J are TRBV7-6 and TRBJ1-1, with D unclear. The germline CDR1 and CDR2 sequences are SGHVS and FNYEAQ. V was cut by 5 bases and J by 4 bases, with 20 bases left in between. The CDR3 is 16 amino acids. The CDR3 sequence: CASSLKVGVKTTEAFF. The DNA for the CDR3 is TGTGCCAGCAGCCTAAAGGTCGGTGTCAAGACCACTGAAGCTTTCTTT.

The V gene is TRBV27, the J gene TRBJ2-2; D possibly corresponds to TRBD2 (5 bases). Trimming stripped 7 bases from V and 4 bases from J, with 16 bases between. This CDR3 has 15 residues. Germline V lookup: CDR1 MNHEY, CDR2 SMNVEV (reference sequence). DNA of the CDR3: TGTGCCAGCACCACCCCGAGGGTAGGCACCGGGGAGCTGTTTTTT. Translation gives CASTTPRVGTGELFF.

This chain uses TRBV27 with TRBJ1-2; possibly TRBD1 for D (6 bases). With 5 bases removed from V and 4 bases from J, the gap between germline ends came to 14 bases. The CDR3 is made up of 14 amino acids. The germline CDR1 and CDR2 sequences are MNHEY and SMNVEV (reference sequence). CDR3 nucleotides: TGTGCCAGCAGTGGGGGCACCTGGGGCTATGGCTACACCTTC. Translated, it gives CASSGGTWGYGYTF.

The CDR3 nucleotides are TGTGCCAGTAGTATCGCCAGGGGAAGCTCCTACGAGCAGTACTTC. Encoded protein: CASSIARGSSYEQYF. The chain links TRBV19 to TRBJ2-7; D is possibly TRBD1 (6 bases). The ends were cut back, 3 bases at V and 0 bases at J, with 12 bases in the middle. The CDR3 has 15 amino acids. The germline V gene has CDR1 LNHDA and CDR2 SQIVND (reference sequence).

The chain couples TRBV20-1 to TRBJ1-5; 7 bases map to TRBD1. In germline, CDR1 is DFQATT, CDR2 SNEGSKA (reference sequence). Trimming took 3 bases from V and 6 from J; bases not matched to a gene: 8. This CDR3 is built from 14 residues. CDR3 amino acids: CSASNPGGSQPQHF. CDR3 coding DNA: TGCAGTGCTAGTAATCCAGGGGGGAGTCAGCCCCAGCATTTT.

The chain has TRBV5-1 and TRBJ2-5, with 8 bases that match TRBD2. The CDR3 is 16 residues long. V gave up 5 bases and J gave up 2 bases; unmatched junction bases: 11. CDR1 SGHRS and CDR2 YFSETQ come from the germline V gene. The CDR3 sequence is CASSWGAGATQETQYF. The CDR3 DNA is TGCGCCAGCAGTTGGGGAGCGGGGGCCACTCAAGAGACCCAGTACTTC. The full variable domain, with the rest looked up from reference TRBV5-1 and TRBJ2-5, is KAGVTQTPRYLIKTRGQQVTLSCSPISGHRSVSWYQQTPGQGLQFLFEYFSETQRNKGNFPGRFSGRQFSNSRSEMNVSTLELGDSALYLCASSWGAGATQETQYFGPGTRLLVL.

The V and J genes are TRBV19 and TRBJ2-3; possibly TRBD1 or TRBD2 for D (5 bases each). The CDR3 contains 17 residues. Trimming removed 6 bases from V and 4 bases from J, with 23 bases in between. The germline CDR1 and CDR2 sequences are LNHDA and SQIVND (reference sequence). CDR3 loop: CASRDPWSRGTADTQYF. Written as DNA, the CDR3 is TGTGCCAGTAGGGACCCGTGGAGTAGAGGGACCGCAGATACGCAGTATTTT.

The chain joins TRBV9 to TRBJ1-3; 7 bases fit TRBD1. CDR1 and CDR2 from the germline V gene are SGDLS and YYNGEE. With 3 bases clipped from V and 0 bases from J, the junction kept 6 bases outside the gene matches. The CDR3 extends over 16 amino acids. The CDR3 spells CASSGYEGASGNTIYF. CDR3 DNA sequence: TGTGCCAGCAGCGGATATGAGGGGGCCTCTGGAAACACCATATATTTT.

The chain has TRBV5-5 and TRBJ1-1; D may be TRBD1 (6 bases). The CDR3 is 15 residues long. The V gene's germline CDR1 is SGHKS and CDR2 YYEKEE (reference sequence). V was trimmed by 3 bases and J by 5 bases, leaving 17 bases between them. The CDR3 protein is CASSSLQGVGTEAFF. CDR3 bases: TGTGCCAGCAGCTCTTTACAGGGTGTCGGGACTGAAGCTTTCTTT.

This chain uses TRBV7-9 with TRBJ1-1; D ambiguous. Germline assignment: CDR1 SEHNR and CDR2 FQNEAQ (reference sequence). There are 11 residues in the CDR3. Trimming pared 4 bases from V and 7 bases from J, leaving 7 bases between. CDR3 amino acids: CASSYGSEAFF. DNA of the CDR3: TGTGCCAGCAGCTATGGGAGTGAAGCTTTCTTT.

The chain uses TRBV19 and TRBJ1-2; weak D call: TRBD1 (5 bases). The CDR3 extends over 13 amino acids. The germline V and J ends were trimmed by 7 bases and 3 bases, with 12 bases remaining between them. Germline CDR1 and CDR2: LNHDA and SQIVND (reference sequence). The CDR3 DNA reads TGTGCCAGTAAGGGGAGACGGTACTATGGCTACACCTTC. Encoded protein: CASKGRRYYGYTF.

The chain employs TRBV19 and TRBJ1-2, with 11 nucleotides matching TRBD1. J lost 8 bases, V lost 3 bases, and 8 bases had no gene match. The CDR3 is made up of 15 amino acids. The germline gives CDR1 LNHDA, CDR2 SQIVND (reference sequence). The CDR3 spells CASSILGTGGLGYTF. The CDR3 coding sequence is TGTGCCAGTAGTATTCTCGGGACAGGGGGTCTCGGCTACACCTTC.

The V call is TRBV18, the J call TRBJ1-2, with a weak D call TRBD1 (5 bases). Germline-derived CDR1 and CDR2 are KGHSH and LQKENI. V lost 0 bases to trimming and J lost 6 bases, with 17 bases between them. The CDR3 has 16 amino acids. The CDR3 coding sequence is TGTGCCAGCTCACCACCGGAGCGACCATTGGGGCATGGCTACACCTTC. This translates into CASSPPERPLGHGYTF.

The chain carries TRBV7-9 and TRBJ1-2; D not certain. The germline CDR1 and CDR2 sequences are SEHNR and FQNEAQ (reference sequence). V lost 4 bases and J 2 bases, leaving 20 bases between the germline ends. This CDR3 is 17 amino acids long. The CDR3 loop reads CASSSREGAKLNYGYTF. DNA for the CDR3: TGTGCCAGCAGCTCGCGGGAGGGTGCAAAACTGAACTATGGCTACACCTTC.

This sequence joins TRBV6-1 and TRBJ1-1; D gene uncertain. There are 13 residues in the CDR3. Germline-derived CDR1 and CDR2 are MNHNS and SASEGT. The V end lost 2 bases, the J end lost 1 base, and 5 bases lay between the germline ends. In DNA form, the CDR3 reads TGTGCCAGCAGTGAAAGAAGGAACACTGAAGCTTTCTTT. It specifies CASSERRNTEAFF.

The chain has TRBV6-1 and TRBJ1-2; D gene ambiguous. CDR3 length equals 14 residues. The V end was cut by 1 base, the J end by 5 bases, with 11 bases between. CDR1 is MNHNS and CDR2 is SASEGT in the germline V gene. The CDR3: CASSEGPRAYGYTF. The CDR3 region has the DNA TGTGCCAGCAGTGAAGGCCCCCGGGCGTATGGCTACACCTTC.

The CDR3 DNA reads as TGTGCCAGCAGGACTTTGCTGTGGAACAAAGCTTTCTTT. Translating it yields CASRTLLWNKAFF. This sequence joins TRBV27 and TRBJ1-1, with D unresolved. CDR3 length: 13 amino acids. Looked up from germline, CDR1 is MNHEY and CDR2 is SMNVEV (reference sequence). Trimming left V 6 bases short and J 9 bases short, with 17 bases between.

The rearrangement links TRBV19 to TRBJ2-7, with 12 bases identical to TRBD1. Germline CDR1 is LNHDA and CDR2 is SQIVND (reference sequence). This CDR3 is 23 amino acids long. V trimming: 8 bases; J trimming: 1 base; junction bases outside the gene matches: 30. DNA for the CDR3: TGTGCCAGTGGGGACAGGGGGCAACTTACGTGTATGGATGGACTTCTAAATTCCTACGAGCAGTACTTC. It encodes CASGDRGQLTCMDGLLNSYEQYF.

The J gene is TRBJ2-5, the V gene TRBV27; no reliable D call. Germline V CDR1 and CDR2: MNHEY, SMNVEV (reference sequence). This CDR3 comprises 13 residues. V was cut by 8 bases and J by 2 bases, with 12 bases left in between. CDR3 coding DNA: TGTGCCAGCGGCCGGGCGGTTCAAGAGACCCAGTACTTC. Translated: CASGRAVQETQYF.

The chain has TRBV10-2 and TRBJ1-5; possible D gene TRBD1, 6 bases. Germline loops: CDR1 WSHSY, CDR2 SAAADI. This CDR3 region has 16 residues. V was clipped by 2 bases and J by 1 base, with 12 bases between them. CDR3 sequence reads: CASSEPGRGSNQPQHF. The CDR3 DNA is TGCGCCAGCAGTGAGCCGGGCAGGGGAAGCAATCAGCCCCAGCATTTT.

This CDR3 reads CASRGLDYGYTF. The CDR3 DNA reads as TGTGCCAGCAGGGGACTTGACTATGGCTACACCTTC. This sequence joins TRBV28 and TRBJ1-2, with D possibly matching TRBD1 (5 bases). V lost 6 bases, J lost 3 bases, and 8 bases lay in between. Per germline, CDR1 MDHEN and CDR2 SYDVKM. The CDR3 length is 12 residues.

The chain couples TRBV6-5 to TRBJ1-2; D is possibly TRBD1 (6 bases). The CDR3 extends over 14 amino acids. Germline CDR1 reads MNHEY; CDR2 reads SVGAGI. V gave up 10 bases and J gave up 1 base, with 16 bases separating them. This CDR3 reads CANSRGGSNYGYTF. The CDR3 region has the DNA TGTGCCAATTCCCGGGGGGGCAGTAACTATGGCTACACCTTC.

This chain uses TRBV6-5 with TRBJ1-4; D is unclear. The V and J ends lost 6 bases and 0 bases respectively, with 5 bases between them. This CDR3 is built from 13 residues. CDR1 and CDR2 (germline): MNHEY, SVGAGI. The CDR3 DNA follows: TGTGCCAGCAGGCGAACAACTAATGAAAAACTGTTTTTT. Translating gives CASRRTTNEKLFF.

The chain carries TRBV7-9 and TRBJ2-2; D gene uncertain. The CDR3 sequence is 12 residues long. CDR1 is SEHNR, CDR2 FQNEAQ, per germline (reference sequence). With 5 bases removed from V and 0 bases from J, the gap between germline ends came to 1 base. The CDR3 sequence is CASSPNTGELFF. CDR3 bases: TGTGCCAGCAGCCCGAACACCGGGGAGCTGTTTTTT. The whole variable domain, filled in from reference TRBV7-9 and TRBJ2-2, reads DTGVSQNPRHKITKRGQNVTFRCDPISEHNRLYWYRQTLGQGPEFLTYFQNEAQLEKSRLLSDRFSAERPKGSFSTLEIQRTEQGDSAMYLCASSPNTGELFFGEGSRLTVL.

V is TRBV24-1 and J is TRBJ2-3; no firm D call. The V end was cut by 7 bases, the J end by 3 bases, with 7 bases between. CDR3 length equals 12 residues. CDR1 is KGHDR, CDR2 SFDVKD, per germline. CDR3 nucleotide sequence: TGTGCCACCAGATCTAGGACAGATACGCAGTATTTT. Its translation is CATRSRTDTQYF.

The J gene is TRBJ1-4, the V gene TRBV6-4, with TRBD1 identical over 9 bases. This CDR3 contains 13 residues. Germline V lookup: CDR1 MRHNA, CDR2 SNTAGT. V dropped 6 bases and J dropped 6; count of bases not matched to a gene: 2. The CDR3 is CASSRDRDEKLFF. The DNA for the CDR3 is TGTGCCAGCAGCCGGGACAGGGATGAAAAACTGTTTTTT.

This sequence joins TRBV6-5 and TRBJ1-2; a weak D match, TRBD1 (6 bases). Per germline, CDR1 MNHEY and CDR2 SVGAGI. V was cut by 5 bases and J by 7 bases, with 14 bases left in between. The CDR3 runs 13 residues. The CDR3 is CASSTHRATGYTF. CDR3 bases: TGTGCCAGCAGTACCCACAGGGCCACTGGCTACACCTTC.

This clone occurred once. The chain uses TRBV7-9 and TRBJ1-1; 7 bases align to TRBD1. Trimming removed 4 bases from V and 11 bases from J; junction bases left unmatched: 13. Germline CDR1 and CDR2: SEHNR and FQNEAQ (reference sequence). This CDR3 is 14 amino acids long. CDR3 region: CASSSTTGEEMAFF. The CDR3 region has the DNA TGTGCCAGCAGCTCCACAACAGGGGAAGAGATGGCTTTCTTT.

This sequence joins TRBV27 and TRBJ1-5; 8 bases are shared with TRBD1. The CDR3 spans 16 residues. The J segment lost 7 bases and the V segment lost 5 bases, leaving 13 bases of the junction unmatched. Germline V gene lookup returns CDR1 MNHEY and CDR2 SMNVEV (reference sequence). As DNA, the CDR3 is TGTGCCAGCAGTCCCTACCTGGACAGGGTAGGACAGCCCCAGCATTTT. Protein sequence: CASSPYLDRVGQPQHF.

This chain connects TRBV5-1 to TRBJ1-2; TRBD1 is a possible D gene (5 bases). Trimming cost V 0 bases and J 6 bases, with 12 bases left between them. Germline V lookup: CDR1 SGHRS, CDR2 YFSETQ. There are 14 residues in the CDR3. CDR3 in amino acids: CASSLGWQGDGYTF. The CDR3 DNA sequence: TGCGCCAGCAGCTTGGGCTGGCAGGGCGATGGCTACACCTTC.